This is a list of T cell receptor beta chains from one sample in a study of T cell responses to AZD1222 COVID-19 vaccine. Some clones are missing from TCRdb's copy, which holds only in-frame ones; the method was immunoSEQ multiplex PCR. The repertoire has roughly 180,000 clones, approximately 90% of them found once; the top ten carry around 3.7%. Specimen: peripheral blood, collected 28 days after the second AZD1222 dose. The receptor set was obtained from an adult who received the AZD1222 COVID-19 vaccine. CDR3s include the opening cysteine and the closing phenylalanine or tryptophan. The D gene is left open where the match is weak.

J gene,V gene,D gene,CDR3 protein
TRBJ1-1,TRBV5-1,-,CASSLGTGMHTEAFF
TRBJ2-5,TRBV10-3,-,CAISEGRGGQETQYF
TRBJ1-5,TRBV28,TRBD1,CASSAPGQGNQPQHF
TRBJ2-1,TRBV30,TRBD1,CAWRDRWRDNEQFF
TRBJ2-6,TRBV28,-,CASSSHRASGANVLTF
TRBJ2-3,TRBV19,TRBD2,CASSIPLWSGRRKDTQYF
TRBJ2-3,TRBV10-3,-,CAISVHQTDTQYF
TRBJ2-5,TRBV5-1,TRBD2,CASSSELAGGETQYF
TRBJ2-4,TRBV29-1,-,CSVEVTRMDIQYF
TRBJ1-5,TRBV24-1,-,CATSDFRVNQPQHF
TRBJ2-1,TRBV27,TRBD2,CASSLRTPGTSGNYEQFF
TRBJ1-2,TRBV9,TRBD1,CASSARTGPNYGYTF
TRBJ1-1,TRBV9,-,CASSVGPQGTEAFF
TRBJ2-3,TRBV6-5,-,CATFDHSTDTQYF
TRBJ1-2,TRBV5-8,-,CASSLLFPGSAGYTF
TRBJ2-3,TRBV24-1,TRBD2,CATSDTGLAGGLSTDTQYF
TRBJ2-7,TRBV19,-,CATSIGGLYEQYF
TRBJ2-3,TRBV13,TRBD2,CASRGGSDTQYF
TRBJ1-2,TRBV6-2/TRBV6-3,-,CASSYAQGLYGYTF
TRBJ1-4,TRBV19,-,CASSLVLLSNEKLFF
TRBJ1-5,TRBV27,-,CASSKNFQGYDSNQPQHF
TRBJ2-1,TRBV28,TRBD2,CASSFWREVHNEQFF
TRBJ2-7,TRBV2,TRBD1,CASRGQGLSYEQYF
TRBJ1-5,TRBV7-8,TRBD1,CASSLAATGFNQPQHF
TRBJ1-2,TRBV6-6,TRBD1,CASSHQGQGMGGYTF
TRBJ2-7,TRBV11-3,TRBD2,CASSPGGGSYEQYF
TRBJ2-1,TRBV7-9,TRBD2,CASSFQAGVSINEQFF
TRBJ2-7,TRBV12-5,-,CASGTDGAYEQYF
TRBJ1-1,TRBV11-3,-,CASSLDGRDGNTEAFF
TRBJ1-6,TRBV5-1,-,CASSLRGIGEYSPLHF
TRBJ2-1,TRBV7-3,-,CASSLTGTNNNEQFF
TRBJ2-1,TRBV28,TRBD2,CASSRLAGGPGYNEQFF
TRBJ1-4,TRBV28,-,CASSLLQSRSEKLFF
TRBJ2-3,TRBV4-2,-,CASSPTGAQEDTQYF
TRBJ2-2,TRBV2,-,CASCSGAYTGELFF
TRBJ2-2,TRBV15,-,CATSRVGGTGELFF
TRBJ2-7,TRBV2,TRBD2,CASIGEGGERNF
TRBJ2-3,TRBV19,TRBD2,CASRPLLAGTDTQYF
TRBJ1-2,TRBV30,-,CAWSVTASYGYTF
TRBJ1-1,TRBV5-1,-,CASSLEGTTSKAFF
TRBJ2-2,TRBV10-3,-,CAIKGELVNTGELFF